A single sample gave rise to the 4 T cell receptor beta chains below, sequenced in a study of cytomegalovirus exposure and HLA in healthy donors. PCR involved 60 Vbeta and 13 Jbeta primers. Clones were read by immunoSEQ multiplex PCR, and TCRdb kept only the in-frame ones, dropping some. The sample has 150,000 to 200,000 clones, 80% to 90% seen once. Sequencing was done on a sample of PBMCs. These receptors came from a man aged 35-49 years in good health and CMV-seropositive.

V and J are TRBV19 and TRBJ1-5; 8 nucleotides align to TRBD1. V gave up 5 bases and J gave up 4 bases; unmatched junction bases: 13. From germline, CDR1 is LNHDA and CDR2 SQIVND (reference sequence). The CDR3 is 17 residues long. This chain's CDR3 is CASSRGTGLTPNQPQHF. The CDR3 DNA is TGTGCCAGTAGTCGGGGGACAGGTCTTACCCCTAATCAGCCCCAGCATTTT.

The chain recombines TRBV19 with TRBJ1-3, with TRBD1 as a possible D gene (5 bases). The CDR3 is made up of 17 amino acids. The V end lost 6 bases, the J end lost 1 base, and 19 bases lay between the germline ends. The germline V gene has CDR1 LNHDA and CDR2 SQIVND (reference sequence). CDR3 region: CASSPPLGRGSGNTIYF. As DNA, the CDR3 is TGTGCCAGTAGCCCACCCTTGGGTAGGGGTTCTGGAAACACCATATATTTT.

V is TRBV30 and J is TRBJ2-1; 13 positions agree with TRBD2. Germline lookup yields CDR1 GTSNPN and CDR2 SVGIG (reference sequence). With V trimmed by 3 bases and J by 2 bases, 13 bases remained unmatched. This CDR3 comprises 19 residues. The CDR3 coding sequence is TGTGCCTGGAGCGCTACTAGGACTAGCGGGAGAGGGGCCTACAATGAGCAGTTCTTC. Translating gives CAWSATRTSGRGAYNEQFF.

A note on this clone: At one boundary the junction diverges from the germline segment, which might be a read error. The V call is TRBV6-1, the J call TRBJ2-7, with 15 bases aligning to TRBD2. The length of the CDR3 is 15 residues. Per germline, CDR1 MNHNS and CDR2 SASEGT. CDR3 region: CASSEGWGLAGGPRF. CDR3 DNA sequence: TGTGCCAGCAGTGAAGGGTGGGGACTAGCGGGAGGTCCCCGCTTC.